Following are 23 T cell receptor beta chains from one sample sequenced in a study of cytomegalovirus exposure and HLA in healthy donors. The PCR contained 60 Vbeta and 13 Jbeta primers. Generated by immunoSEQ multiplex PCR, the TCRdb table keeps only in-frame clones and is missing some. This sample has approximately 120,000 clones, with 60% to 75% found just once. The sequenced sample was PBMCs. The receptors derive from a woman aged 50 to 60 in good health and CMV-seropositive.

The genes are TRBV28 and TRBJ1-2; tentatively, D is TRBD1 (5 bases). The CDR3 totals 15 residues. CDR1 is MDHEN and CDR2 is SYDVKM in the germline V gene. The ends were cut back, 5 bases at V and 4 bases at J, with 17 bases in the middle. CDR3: CASSPQESRSYGYTF. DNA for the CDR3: TGTGCCAGCAGTCCACAGGAATCTAGAAGCTATGGCTACACCTTC.

The CDR3: CASSKWWYRASRFQETQYF. CDR3 bases: TGTGCCAGCAGCAAATGGTGGTACAGGGCCTCCCGCTTCCAAGAGACCCAGTACTTC. The J gene is TRBJ2-5, the V gene TRBV21-1; the table gives TRBD1 as D, unverified against the DNA. TRBV21-1 is reported as a pseudogene. This CDR3 spans 19 amino acids.

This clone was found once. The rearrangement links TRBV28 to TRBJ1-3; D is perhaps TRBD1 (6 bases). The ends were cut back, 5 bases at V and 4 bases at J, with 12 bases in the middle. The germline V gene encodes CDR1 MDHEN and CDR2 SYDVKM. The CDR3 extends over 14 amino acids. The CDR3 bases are TGTGCCAGCAGTCGACGGACAGAAGGAAACACCATATATTTT. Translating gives CASSRRTEGNTIYF.

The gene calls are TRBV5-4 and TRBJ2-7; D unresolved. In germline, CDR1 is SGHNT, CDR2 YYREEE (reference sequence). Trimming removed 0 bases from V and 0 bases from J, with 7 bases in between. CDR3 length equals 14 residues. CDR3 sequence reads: CASSLGPDSYEQYF. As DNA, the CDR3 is TGTGCCAGCAGCTTGGGTCCAGACTCCTACGAGCAGTACTTC.

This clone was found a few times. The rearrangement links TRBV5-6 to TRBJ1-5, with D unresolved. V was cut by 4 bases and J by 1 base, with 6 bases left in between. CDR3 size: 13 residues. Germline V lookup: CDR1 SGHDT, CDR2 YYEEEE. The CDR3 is CASSQTSNQPQHF. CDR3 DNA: TGTGCCAGCAGCCAGACAAGCAATCAGCCCCAGCATTTT.

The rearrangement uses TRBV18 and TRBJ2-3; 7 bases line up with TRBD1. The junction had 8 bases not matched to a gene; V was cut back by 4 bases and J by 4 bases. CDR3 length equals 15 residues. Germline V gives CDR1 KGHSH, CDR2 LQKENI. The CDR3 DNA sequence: TGTGCCAGCTCACAAAACACAGGGGACGCAGATACGCAGTATTTT. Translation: CASSQNTGDADTQYF.

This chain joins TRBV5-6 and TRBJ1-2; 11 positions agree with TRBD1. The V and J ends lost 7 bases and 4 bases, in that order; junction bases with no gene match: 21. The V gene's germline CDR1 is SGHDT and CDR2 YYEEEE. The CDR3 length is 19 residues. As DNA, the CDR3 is TGTGCCAGCGGCAGTATCGGACAGGGGGCGCTGGGGGGGATCTATGGCTACACCTTC. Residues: CASGSIGQGALGGIYGYTF.

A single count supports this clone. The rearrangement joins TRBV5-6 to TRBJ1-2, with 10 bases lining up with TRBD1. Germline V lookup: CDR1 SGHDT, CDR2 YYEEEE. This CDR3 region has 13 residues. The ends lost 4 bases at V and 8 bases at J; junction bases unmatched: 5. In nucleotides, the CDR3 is TGTGCCAGCAGCCCGGGACAGGGGAGGGGCTACACCTTC. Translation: CASSPGQGRGYTF.

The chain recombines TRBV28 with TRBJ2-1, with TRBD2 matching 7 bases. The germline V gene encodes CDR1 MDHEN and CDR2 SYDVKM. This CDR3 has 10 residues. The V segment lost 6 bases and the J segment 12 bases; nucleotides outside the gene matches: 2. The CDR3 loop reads CASRRGRQFF. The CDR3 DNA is TGTGCCAGCAGACGCGGGAGGCAGTTCTTC.

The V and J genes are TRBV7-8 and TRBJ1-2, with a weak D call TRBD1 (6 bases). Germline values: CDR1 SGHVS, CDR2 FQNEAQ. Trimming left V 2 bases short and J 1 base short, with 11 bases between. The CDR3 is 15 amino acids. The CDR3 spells CASSLQGQLNYGYTF. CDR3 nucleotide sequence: TGTGCCAGCAGCTTACAGGGACAACTTAACTATGGCTACACCTTC.

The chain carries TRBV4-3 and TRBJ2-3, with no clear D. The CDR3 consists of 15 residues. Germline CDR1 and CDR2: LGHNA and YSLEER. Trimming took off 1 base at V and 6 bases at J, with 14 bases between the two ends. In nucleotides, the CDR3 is TGCGCCAGCAGCCAAGGGTCTCTAGTGACGGATACGCAGTATTTT. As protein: CASSQGSLVTDTQYF.

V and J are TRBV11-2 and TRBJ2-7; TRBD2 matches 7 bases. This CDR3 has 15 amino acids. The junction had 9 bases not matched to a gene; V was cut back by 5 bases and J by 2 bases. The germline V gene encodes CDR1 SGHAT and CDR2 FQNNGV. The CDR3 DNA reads TGTGCCAGCAGCACTCAAGCGGGATTGGCCTACGAGCAGTACTTC. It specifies CASSTQAGLAYEQYF.

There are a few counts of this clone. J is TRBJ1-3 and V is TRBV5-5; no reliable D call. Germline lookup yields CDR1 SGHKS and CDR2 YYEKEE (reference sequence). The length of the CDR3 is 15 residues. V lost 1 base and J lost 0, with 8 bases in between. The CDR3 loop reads CASSLQWSSGNTIYF. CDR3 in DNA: TGTGCCAGCAGCTTGCAGTGGAGCTCTGGAAACACCATATATTTT. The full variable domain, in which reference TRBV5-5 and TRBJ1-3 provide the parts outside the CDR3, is DAGVTQSPTHLIKTRGQQVTLRCSPISGHKSVSWYQQVLGQGPQFIFQYYEKEERGRGNFPDRFSARQFPNYSSELNVNALLLGDSALYLCASSLQWSSGNTIYFGEGSWLTVV.

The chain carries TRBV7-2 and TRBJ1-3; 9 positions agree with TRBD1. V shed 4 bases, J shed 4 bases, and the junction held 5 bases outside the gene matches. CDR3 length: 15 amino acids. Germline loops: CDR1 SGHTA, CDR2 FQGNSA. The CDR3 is CASSSYRGRGNTIYF. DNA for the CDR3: TGTGCCAGCAGCTCTTACAGGGGGCGCGGAAACACCATATATTTT. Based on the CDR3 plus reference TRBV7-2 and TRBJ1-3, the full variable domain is GAGVSQSPSNKVTEKGKDVELRCDPISGHTALYWYRQSLGQGLEFLIYFQGNSAPDKSGLPSDRFSAERTGGSVSTLTIQRTQQEDSAVYLCASSSYRGRGNTIYFGEGSWLTVV.

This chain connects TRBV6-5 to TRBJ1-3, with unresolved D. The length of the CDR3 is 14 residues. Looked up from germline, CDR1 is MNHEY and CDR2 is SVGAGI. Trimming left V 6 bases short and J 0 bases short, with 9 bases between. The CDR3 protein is CASRAGYSGNTIYF. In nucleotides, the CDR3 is TGTGCCAGCAGGGCGGGGTACTCTGGAAACACCATATATTTT.

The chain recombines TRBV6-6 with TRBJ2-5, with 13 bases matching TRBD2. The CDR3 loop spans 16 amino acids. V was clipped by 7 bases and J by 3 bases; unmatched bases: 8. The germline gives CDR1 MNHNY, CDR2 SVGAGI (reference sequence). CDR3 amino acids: CASTKGGTSGEETQYF. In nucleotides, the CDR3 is TGTGCCAGCACTAAGGGGGGGACTAGCGGGGAAGAGACCCAGTACTTC.

The CDR3 loop is CASSLLRGASTEAFF. CDR3 DNA sequence: TGTGCCAGCAGCTTACTTCGGGGGGCGAGTACTGAAGCTTTCTTT. This chain connects TRBV7-2 to TRBJ1-1, with D perhaps TRBD1 (6 bases). Deletions cut 2 bases from V and 5 bases from J, with 15 bases between. CDR1 is SGHTA, CDR2 FQGNSA, per germline. The CDR3 spans 15 residues.

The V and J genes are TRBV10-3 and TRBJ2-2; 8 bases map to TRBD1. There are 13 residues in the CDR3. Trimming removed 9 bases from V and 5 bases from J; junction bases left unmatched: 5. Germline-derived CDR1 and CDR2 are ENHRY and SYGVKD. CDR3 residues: CAIATGGTGELFF. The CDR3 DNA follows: TGTGCCATAGCAACAGGGGGGACCGGGGAGCTGTTTTTT.

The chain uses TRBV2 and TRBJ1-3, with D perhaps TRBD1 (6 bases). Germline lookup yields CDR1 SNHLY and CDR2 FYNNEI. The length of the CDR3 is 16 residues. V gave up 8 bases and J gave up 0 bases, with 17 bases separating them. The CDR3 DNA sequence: TGTGCCAGCGGGCCGCGGGGGGGACACTCTGGAAACACCATATATTTT. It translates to CASGPRGGHSGNTIYF.

In nucleotides, the CDR3 is TGTGCCAGCAGTGAAGAGGGGCACTCCTACAATGAGCAGTTCTTC. Amino acids: CASSEEGHSYNEQFF. The chain carries TRBV2 and TRBJ2-1; TRBD1 is a possible D gene (5 bases). CDR1 is SNHLY and CDR2 is FYNNEI in the germline V gene. The CDR3 covers 15 residues. V was cut by 1 base and J by 0 bases, with 7 bases left in between.

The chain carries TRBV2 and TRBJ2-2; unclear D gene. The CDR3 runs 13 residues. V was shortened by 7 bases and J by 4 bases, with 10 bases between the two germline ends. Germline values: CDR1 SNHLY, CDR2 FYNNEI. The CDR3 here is CASTLDTTGELFF. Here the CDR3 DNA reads TGTGCCAGCACTCTTGACACCACCGGGGAGCTGTTTTTT.

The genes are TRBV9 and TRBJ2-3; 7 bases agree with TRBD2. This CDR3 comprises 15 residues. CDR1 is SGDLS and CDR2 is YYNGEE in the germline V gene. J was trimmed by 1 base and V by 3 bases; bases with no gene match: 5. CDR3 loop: CASSARGVGTDTQYF. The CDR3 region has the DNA TGTGCCAGCAGCGCCCGGGGGGTCGGCACAGATACGCAGTATTTT.

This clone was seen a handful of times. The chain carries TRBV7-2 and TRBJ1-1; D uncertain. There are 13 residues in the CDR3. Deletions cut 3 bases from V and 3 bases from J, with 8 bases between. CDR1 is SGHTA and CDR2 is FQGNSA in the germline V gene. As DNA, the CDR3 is TGTGCCAGCAGCTTGGTCGAGGACACTGAAGCTTTCTTT. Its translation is CASSLVEDTEAFF. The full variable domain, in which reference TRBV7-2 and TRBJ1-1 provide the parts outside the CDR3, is GAGVSQSPSNKVTEKGKDVELRCDPISGHTALYWYRQSLGQGLEFLIYFQGNSAPDKSGLPSDRFSAERTGGSVSTLTIQRTQQEDSAVYLCASSLVEDTEAFFGQGTRLTVV.